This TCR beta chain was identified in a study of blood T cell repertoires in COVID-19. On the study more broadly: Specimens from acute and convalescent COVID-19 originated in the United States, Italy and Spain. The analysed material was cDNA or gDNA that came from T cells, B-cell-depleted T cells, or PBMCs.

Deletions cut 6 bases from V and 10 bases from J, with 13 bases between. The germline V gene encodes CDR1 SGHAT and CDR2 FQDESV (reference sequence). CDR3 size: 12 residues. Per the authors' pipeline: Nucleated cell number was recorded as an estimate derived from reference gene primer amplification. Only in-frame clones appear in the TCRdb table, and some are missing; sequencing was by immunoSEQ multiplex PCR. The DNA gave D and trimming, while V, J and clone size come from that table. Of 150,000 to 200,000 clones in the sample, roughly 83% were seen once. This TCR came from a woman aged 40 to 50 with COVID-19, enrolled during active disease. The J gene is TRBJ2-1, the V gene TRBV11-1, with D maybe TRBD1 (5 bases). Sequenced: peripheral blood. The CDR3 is CASRGLGLEQFF. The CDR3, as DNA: TGTGCCAGCAGGGGGCTAGGGTTGGAGCAGTTCTTC.